Shown below are 10 T cell receptor beta chains from a single sample sequenced in a study of T-cell memory formation after mild COVID-19 (TCRdb year 2021). The method was 5' RACE. Sequencing used an Illumina NovaSeq 6000. TCRdb reworked the public reads: Q25 trimming with fastp, MiXCR clone assembly, productive beta chains retained. Identical CDR3 protein sequences are pooled into one entry, listed with their most common genes and DNA. The sample has about 210,000 distinct CDR3 sequences on record, 10% of them singletons. Approximately 3% of the sample is held by the ten biggest clonotypes. The sample taken for sequencing was PBMCs or a T cell subset sorted from them (not recorded which). The receptors derive from a man younger than 35 who had mild COVID-19 (a few samples of this study predate the infection). The sample titles of this study are shuffled in the database, so cell type and time point are left out; the donor was told from shared clones.

This clonotype came up many times. In nucleotides, the CDR3 is TGTGCCAGCAGTTTCACCATACTAGCGGGGGAGTACAATGAGCAGTTCTTC. Residues: CASSFTILAGEYNEQFF. The chain couples TRBV12-3 or TRBV12-4 to TRBJ2-1; 11 nucleotides match TRBD2. This CDR3 is built from 17 residues. Germline trimming cut 3 bases from V and 4 bases from J; bases unmatched to any gene: 8.

This rearrangement joins TRBV2 to TRBJ2-6; weak D call: TRBD2 (6 bases). This CDR3 spans 15 amino acids. Looked up from germline, CDR1 is SNHLY and CDR2 is FYNNEI. V was pared by 4 bases and J by 4 bases, with 11 bases between. The CDR3 spells CASSGRAFGANVLTF. The CDR3 DNA sequence: TGTGCCAGCAGTGGGAGGGCGTTCGGGGCCAACGTCCTGACTTTC.

V is TRBV6-2 or TRBV6-3 and J is TRBJ2-7, with D possibly TRBD2 on 5 matching bases. Germline V gene data show CDR1 as MNHEY and CDR2 as SVGEGT. The CDR3 extends over 15 amino acids. V was trimmed by 6 bases and J by 1 base, leaving 16 bases between them. CDR3 in amino acids: CASSLRPSLSYEQYV. Written as DNA, the CDR3 is TGTGCCAGCAGCCTTCGCCCTAGCTTATCCTACGAGCAGTACGTC.

The gene calls are TRBV5-1 and TRBJ1-1; 7 positions match TRBD1. Germline trimming cut 4 bases from V and 2 bases from J; bases unmatched to any gene: 11. CDR3 length: 16 residues. The germline CDR1 and CDR2 sequences are SGHRS and YFSETQ. Written as DNA, the CDR3 is TGCGCCAGCAGCCTCCAAGCCGGGACAGTAAACACTGAAGCTTTCTTT. This codes for CASSLQAGTVNTEAFF. The entire variable domain, with the rest obtained from reference TRBV5-1 and TRBJ1-1, is as follows: KAGVTQTPRYLIKTRGQQVTLSCSPISGHRSVSWYQQTPGQGLQFLFEYFSETQRNKGNFPGRFSGRQFSNSRSEMNVSTLELGDSALYLCASSLQAGTVNTEAFFGQGTRLTVV.

The genes are TRBV18 and TRBJ1-2; tentatively, D is TRBD1 (6 bases). Trimming took off 2 bases at V and 8 bases at J, with 12 bases between the two ends. This CDR3 contains 13 residues. In germline, CDR1 is KGHSH, CDR2 LQKENI. The CDR3 is CASSPDRWEGYTF. The CDR3 region has the DNA TGTGCCAGCTCACCAGACAGGTGGGAAGGCTACACCTTC.

V is TRBV6-6 and J is TRBJ1-2; no reliable D call. Trimming cost V 2 bases and J 3 bases, with 4 bases left between them. The germline V gene has CDR1 MNHNY and CDR2 SVGAGI (reference sequence). The CDR3 contains 12 residues. The CDR3 DNA reads as TGTGCCAGCAGTTACGGAGACTATGGCTACACCTTC. As protein: CASSYGDYGYTF.

This rearrangement joins TRBV29-1 to TRBJ1-1, with 11 nucleotides matching TRBD1. Germline V CDR1 and CDR2: SQVTM, ANQGSEA. The CDR3 spans 15 residues. The CDR3 reads CSVTTDRGLVTEAFF. The CDR3 region has the DNA TGCAGTGTCACGACGGACAGGGGGCTTGTCACTGAAGCTTTCTTT.

The table lists this clonotype with a few counts. The chain couples TRBV6-5 to TRBJ1-5; D call uncertain. The V and J ends lost 6 bases and 4 bases respectively, with 13 bases between them. Germline CDR1 reads MNHEY; CDR2 reads SVGAGI. The CDR3 runs to 14 residues. Here the CDR3 DNA reads TGTGCCAGCAGGCCTAGTCTGGGTAATCAGCCCCAGCATTTT. It is translated as CASRPSLGNQPQHF.

This clonotype has more than one count but fewer than ten. This rearrangement joins TRBV9 to TRBJ2-2, with D tentatively TRBD1 (5 bases). Trimming took 4 bases from V and 1 from J, leaving 14 bases between them. Germline CDR1 reads SGDLS; CDR2 reads YYNGEE. There are 16 residues in the CDR3. The CDR3 is CASSFRGDRNTGELFF. Written as DNA, the CDR3 is TGTGCCAGCAGCTTCCGTGGAGACAGGAACACCGGGGAGCTGTTTTTT. Drawing the rest from reference TRBV9 and TRBJ2-2, the complete variable domain is DSGVTQTPKHLITATGQRVTLRCSPRSGDLSVYWYQQSLDQGLQFLIQYYNGEERAKGNILERFSAQQFPDLHSELNLSSLELGDSALYFCASSFRGDRNTGELFFGEGSRLTVL.

This clonotype has ten or more counts. J is TRBJ2-7 and V is TRBV20-1; D possibly corresponds to TRBD1 (5 bases). V lost 4 bases, J lost 5 bases, and 12 bases lay in between. The CDR3 consists of 12 residues. In germline, CDR1 is DFQATT, CDR2 SNEGSKA (reference sequence). In DNA form, the CDR3 reads TGCAGTGCTAAGGGCAGGGTAGACGAGCAGTACTTC. Encoded protein: CSAKGRVDEQYF.